This T cell receptor (beta chain) originates from a study of control samples from healthy donors and cancer patients. In the case of this clone: The same CDR3 is also encoded by other DNA sequences in this sample.

From germline, CDR1 is MNHEY and CDR2 SVGAGI. This CDR3 region has 14 residues. The junction had 5 bases not matched to a gene; V was cut back by 6 bases and J by 4 bases. Profiling relied on immunoSEQ multiplex PCR, and the TCRdb table lists in-frame clones only, not all of them. Among about 100,000 clones listed, approximately 82% were seen once. The sequence was collected from a man younger than 30 in good health. The sequenced sample was blood. The V gene is TRBV6-5, the J gene TRBJ1-2, with 10 bases that match TRBD1. CDR3 protein: CASRTGGAGYGYTF. In nucleotides, the CDR3 is TGTGCCAGCAGGACAGGGGGCGCTGGCTATGGCTACACCTTC.